This T cell receptor beta chain was retrieved from a study of T cells in localized non-small cell lung cancer (dated by TCRdb to about 2020). For the study in its entirety: Comparing tumors with uninvolved tumor-adjacent lungs, the study looked at the T cell repertoires of 236 patients with early-stage NSCLC. The cohort was made up of 236 treatment-naive NSCLC patients whose localized lung tumors had been resected. The mean age of the NSCLC patients was about 64 years, with 120 to 150 men and about a hundred women. General findings and caveats noted by the study authors: Because multi-region tumor sequencing was not performed, intratumor heterogeneity could not be ruled out. Because the study design was exploratory, TCR variables were selected using unadjusted p-values without false-discovery rate correction. A median of about 53 of the top 100 tumor clones were detected in paired uninvolved adjacent lung, and under 30 of these tumor clones were also found among the top 100 clones of the paired uninvolved adjacent lung. Longer overall survival was associated with higher blood T cell density, whereas shorter survival was associated with higher adjacent-lung clonality. Uninvolved tumor-adjacent lung showed the highest T cell clonality, higher than tumor, which suggests more focused antigenic responses in the uninvolved tumor-adjacent lung.

At diagnosis, peripheral blood, uninvolved tumor-adjacent lung and tumor were collected and stored as a combination of fresh-frozen and FFPE material. For TCR repertoire profiling, blood samples were analyzed as peripheral blood mononuclear cells. In the case of this clone: Its antigen specificity is not known. Nothing much larger sits one base from this clone, and base qualities are not available.

The immunoSEQ Assay was used to sequence TCR beta CDR3 regions from DNA. Per the authors' processing: T cell density was computed as TCR beta template counts normalized to usable DNA estimated by amplifying housekeeping genes. Richness was estimated using the preseqR package, with extrapolation to 400,000 templates for PBMC samples and to 120,000 templates for tissue samples. Clonality was defined as one minus Pielou's evenness. Differential abundance testing on productive amino-acid clonotypes, with a minimum total count of 5 and an alpha of 0.1, was used to identify tissue-enriched TCRs. The Jaccard Index and the Morisita Overlap Index were used to measure how much the repertoires overlapped between compartments. GLIPH clustered TCR beta CDR3s with public tetramer-defined viral CDR3s; viral motifs required at least three viral sequences plus V-gene enrichment. Here the immuneACCESS table is served through TCRdb, limited to in-frame sequences with V and J called. Missing clones are a known gap in these copies; in checked studies unresolved V genes cover under half, and the rest lacks a known reason. V and J calls plus clone size are reproduced from that table; the DNA served to infer D and trimming. The sample table shows about 24,000 clones, and roughly nine tenths are seen once. Of the sample, approximately 14% is held by the ten largest clones.

The CDR3, cysteine through phenylalanine, is 12 amino acids long. The DNA shown is the 36-base CDR3, in frame from base 1. The junction shows trimming of 6 bases on V and 3 bases on J, plus 8 bases between the germline ends. The germline V gene supplies CDR1 KGHSH and CDR2 LQKENI. The TCR was taken from a man aged 40-75 years with stage III squamous cell lung carcinoma. The sequencing used peripheral blood, collected before any cancer treatment. The receptor chain draws on TRBV18 and TRBJ1-1, with the D gene too uncertain to name. The DNA sequence is given as TGTGCCAGCTCTCACATGGACACTGAAGCTTTCTTT. It specifies CASSHMDTEAFF.